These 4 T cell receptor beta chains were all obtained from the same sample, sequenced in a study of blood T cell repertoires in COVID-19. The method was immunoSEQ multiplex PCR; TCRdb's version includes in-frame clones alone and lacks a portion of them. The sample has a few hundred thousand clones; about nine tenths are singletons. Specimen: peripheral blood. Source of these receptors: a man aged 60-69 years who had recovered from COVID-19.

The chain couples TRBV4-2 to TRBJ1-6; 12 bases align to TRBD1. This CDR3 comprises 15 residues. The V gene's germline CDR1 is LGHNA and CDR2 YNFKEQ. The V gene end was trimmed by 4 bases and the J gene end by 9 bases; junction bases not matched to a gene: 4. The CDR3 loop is CASSRPGQGASPLHF. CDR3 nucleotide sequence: TGTGCCAGCAGCCGACCGGGACAGGGGGCTTCACCCCTCCACTTT.

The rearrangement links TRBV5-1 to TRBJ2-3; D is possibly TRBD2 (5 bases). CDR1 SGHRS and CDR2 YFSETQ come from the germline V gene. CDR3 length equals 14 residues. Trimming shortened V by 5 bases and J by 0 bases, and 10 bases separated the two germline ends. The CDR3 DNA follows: TGCGCCAGCAGGCCTGGGGAGAGCACAGATACGCAGTATTTT. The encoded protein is CASRPGESTDTQYF.

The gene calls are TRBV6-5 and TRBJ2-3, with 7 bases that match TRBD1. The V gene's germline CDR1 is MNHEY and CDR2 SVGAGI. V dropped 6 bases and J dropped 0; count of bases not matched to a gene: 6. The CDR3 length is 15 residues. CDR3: CASRAGQASTDTQYF. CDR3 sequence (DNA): TGTGCCAGCAGGGCCGGACAGGCTAGCACAGATACGCAGTATTTT.

DNA for the CDR3: TGTGCCAGCAGCTGGGCTATGGGGGAGGGTACTGAAGCTTTCTTT. It encodes CASSWAMGEGTEAFF. The chain uses TRBV5-4 and TRBJ1-1, with a tentative D call TRBD1 (5 bases). Looked up from germline, CDR1 is SGHNT and CDR2 is YYREEE (reference sequence). This CDR3 is built from 15 residues. The V end lost 3 bases, the J end lost 5 bases, and 17 bases lay between the germline ends.